This is a list of T cell receptor beta chains from one sample in a study of CD8+CD57+ T cells in acquired aplastic anemia. Each CDR3 protein gets one entry after TCRdb re-called the reads with MiXCR. This table has about 160,000 distinct CDR3 sequences, 35% to 55% appearing once. Material: sorted CD4+, CD8+, or CD8+CD57+ T cells (not recorded which) from PBMCs. The receptors stem from a human donor in good health. Each CDR3 is given with its conserved first and last residue. A D gene is named only where the DNA matches it firmly. Not every row has a clone size; where given, it reads once, few, many or a size class.

J gene: TRBJ2-1
V gene: TRBV11-1
D gene: -
clone size: -
CDR3 protein: CASSVLMGASNEQFF
CDR3 DNA: TGTGCCAGTAGTGTCCTGATGGGGGCATCCAATGAGCAGTTCTTC

J gene: TRBJ1-1
V gene: TRBV7-9
D gene: -
clone size: many
CDR3 protein: CASSLRGRARGNTEAFF
CDR3 DNA: TGTGCCAGCAGCTTAAGGGGGAGGGCGCGGGGGAACACTGAAGCTTTCTTT

J gene: TRBJ2-7
V gene: TRBV29-1
D gene: -
clone size: -
CDR3 protein: CSVAGSHYEQYF
CDR3 DNA: TGCAGCGTAGCAGGGTCCCACTACGAGCAGTACTTC

J gene: TRBJ2-7
V gene: TRBV20-1
D gene: -
clone size: -
CDR3 protein: CSASHEQYF
CDR3 DNA: TGCAGTGCTAGCCACGAGCAGTACTTC

J gene: TRBJ2-7
V gene: TRBV7-3
D gene: -
clone size: many
CDR3 protein: CASSLMAGAPYEQYF
CDR3 DNA: TGTGCCAGCAGCTTAATGGCGGGGGCACCCTACGAGCAGTACTTC

J gene: TRBJ2-3
V gene: TRBV5-1
D gene: TRBD1
clone size: many
CDR3 protein: CASSIRTGITDTQYF
CDR3 DNA: TGCGCCAGCAGCATCCGGACAGGTATCACAGATACGCAGTATTTT

J gene: TRBJ1-2
V gene: TRBV6-5
D gene: -
clone size: many
CDR3 protein: CASSPRDTGYTF
CDR3 DNA: TGTGCCAGCAGTCCCAGGGACACTGGCTACACCTTC

J gene: TRBJ1-2
V gene: TRBV7-2
D gene: -
clone size: -
CDR3 protein: CASSLDGSVYTF
CDR3 DNA: TGTGCCAGCAGCTTAGACGGGTCAGTCTACACCTTC

J gene: TRBJ1-6
V gene: TRBV7-9
D gene: -
clone size: -
CDR3 protein: CASSLQGNNESPLHF
CDR3 DNA: TGTGCCAGCAGCTTACAGGGAAACAACGAATCACCCCTCCACTTT

J gene: TRBJ2-6
V gene: TRBV15
D gene: -
clone size: -
CDR3 protein: CATSRRTGPNVLTF
CDR3 DNA: TGTGCCACCAGCAGAAGAACAGGTCCCAACGTCCTGACTTTC

J gene: TRBJ2-5
V gene: TRBV7-2
D gene: -
clone size: once
CDR3 protein: CASSLWGVQETQYF
CDR3 DNA: TGTGCCAGCAGCTTATGGGGGGTCCAAGAGACCCAGTACTTC

J gene: TRBJ2-3
V gene: TRBV9
D gene: -
clone size: many
CDR3 protein: CASSVRVGDTQYF
CDR3 DNA: TGTGCCAGCAGCGTAAGGGTGGGAGATACGCAGTATTTT

J gene: TRBJ1-1
V gene: TRBV5-1
D gene: -
clone size: many
CDR3 protein: CASSLEVRTEAFF
CDR3 DNA: TGCGCCAGCAGCTTGGAAGTACGCACTGAAGCTTTCTTT

J gene: TRBJ1-1
V gene: TRBV2
D gene: TRBD1
clone size: medium-sized
CDR3 protein: CASDRGSTEAFF
CDR3 DNA: TGTGCCAGCGACAGGGGGTCCACTGAAGCTTTCTTT

J gene: TRBJ1-1
V gene: TRBV30
D gene: -
clone size: few
CDR3 protein: CAWVNPDYTWTEAFF
CDR3 DNA: TGTGCCTGGGTAAACCCGGACTATACGTGGACTGAAGCTTTCTTT

J gene: TRBJ1-5
V gene: TRBV15
D gene: -
clone size: -
CDR3 protein: CATSSISLGNQPQHF
CDR3 DNA: TGTGCCACCAGCAGCATCAGTCTGGGGAATCAGCCCCAGCATTTT

J gene: TRBJ2-5
V gene: TRBV24-1
D gene: TRBD1
clone size: -
CDR3 protein: CATSGDRGRQETQYF
CDR3 DNA: TGTGCCACCAGTGGGGACAGGGGGCGGCAAGAGACCCAGTACTTC

J gene: TRBJ2-2
V gene: TRBV6-4
D gene: -
clone size: -
CDR3 protein: CASSDSRAGTGELFF
CDR3 DNA: TGTGCCAGCAGTGACTCCAGGGCGGGCACCGGGGAGCTGTTTTTT

J gene: TRBJ2-7
V gene: TRBV7-9
D gene: TRBD2
clone size: many
CDR3 protein: CASSLGRSGTFYEQYF
CDR3 DNA: TGTGCCAGCAGCTTAGGACGCAGCGGGACCTTCTACGAGCAGTACTTC

J gene: TRBJ2-5
V gene: TRBV29-1
D gene: TRBD1
clone size: -
CDR3 protein: CSVEWTGGSETQYF
CDR3 DNA: TGCAGCGTGGAGTGGACAGGGGGTTCAGAGACCCAGTACTTC

J gene: TRBJ1-5
V gene: TRBV20-1
D gene: TRBD1
clone size: many
CDR3 protein: CSASGTGNQPQHF
CDR3 DNA: TGCAGTGCTAGTGGGACAGGGAATCAGCCCCAGCATTTT

J gene: TRBJ2-5
V gene: TRBV20-1
D gene: TRBD1
clone size: many
CDR3 protein: CSAKAGTGEWETQYF
CDR3 DNA: TGCAGTGCTAAAGCCGGGACAGGGGAATGGGAGACCCAGTACTTC